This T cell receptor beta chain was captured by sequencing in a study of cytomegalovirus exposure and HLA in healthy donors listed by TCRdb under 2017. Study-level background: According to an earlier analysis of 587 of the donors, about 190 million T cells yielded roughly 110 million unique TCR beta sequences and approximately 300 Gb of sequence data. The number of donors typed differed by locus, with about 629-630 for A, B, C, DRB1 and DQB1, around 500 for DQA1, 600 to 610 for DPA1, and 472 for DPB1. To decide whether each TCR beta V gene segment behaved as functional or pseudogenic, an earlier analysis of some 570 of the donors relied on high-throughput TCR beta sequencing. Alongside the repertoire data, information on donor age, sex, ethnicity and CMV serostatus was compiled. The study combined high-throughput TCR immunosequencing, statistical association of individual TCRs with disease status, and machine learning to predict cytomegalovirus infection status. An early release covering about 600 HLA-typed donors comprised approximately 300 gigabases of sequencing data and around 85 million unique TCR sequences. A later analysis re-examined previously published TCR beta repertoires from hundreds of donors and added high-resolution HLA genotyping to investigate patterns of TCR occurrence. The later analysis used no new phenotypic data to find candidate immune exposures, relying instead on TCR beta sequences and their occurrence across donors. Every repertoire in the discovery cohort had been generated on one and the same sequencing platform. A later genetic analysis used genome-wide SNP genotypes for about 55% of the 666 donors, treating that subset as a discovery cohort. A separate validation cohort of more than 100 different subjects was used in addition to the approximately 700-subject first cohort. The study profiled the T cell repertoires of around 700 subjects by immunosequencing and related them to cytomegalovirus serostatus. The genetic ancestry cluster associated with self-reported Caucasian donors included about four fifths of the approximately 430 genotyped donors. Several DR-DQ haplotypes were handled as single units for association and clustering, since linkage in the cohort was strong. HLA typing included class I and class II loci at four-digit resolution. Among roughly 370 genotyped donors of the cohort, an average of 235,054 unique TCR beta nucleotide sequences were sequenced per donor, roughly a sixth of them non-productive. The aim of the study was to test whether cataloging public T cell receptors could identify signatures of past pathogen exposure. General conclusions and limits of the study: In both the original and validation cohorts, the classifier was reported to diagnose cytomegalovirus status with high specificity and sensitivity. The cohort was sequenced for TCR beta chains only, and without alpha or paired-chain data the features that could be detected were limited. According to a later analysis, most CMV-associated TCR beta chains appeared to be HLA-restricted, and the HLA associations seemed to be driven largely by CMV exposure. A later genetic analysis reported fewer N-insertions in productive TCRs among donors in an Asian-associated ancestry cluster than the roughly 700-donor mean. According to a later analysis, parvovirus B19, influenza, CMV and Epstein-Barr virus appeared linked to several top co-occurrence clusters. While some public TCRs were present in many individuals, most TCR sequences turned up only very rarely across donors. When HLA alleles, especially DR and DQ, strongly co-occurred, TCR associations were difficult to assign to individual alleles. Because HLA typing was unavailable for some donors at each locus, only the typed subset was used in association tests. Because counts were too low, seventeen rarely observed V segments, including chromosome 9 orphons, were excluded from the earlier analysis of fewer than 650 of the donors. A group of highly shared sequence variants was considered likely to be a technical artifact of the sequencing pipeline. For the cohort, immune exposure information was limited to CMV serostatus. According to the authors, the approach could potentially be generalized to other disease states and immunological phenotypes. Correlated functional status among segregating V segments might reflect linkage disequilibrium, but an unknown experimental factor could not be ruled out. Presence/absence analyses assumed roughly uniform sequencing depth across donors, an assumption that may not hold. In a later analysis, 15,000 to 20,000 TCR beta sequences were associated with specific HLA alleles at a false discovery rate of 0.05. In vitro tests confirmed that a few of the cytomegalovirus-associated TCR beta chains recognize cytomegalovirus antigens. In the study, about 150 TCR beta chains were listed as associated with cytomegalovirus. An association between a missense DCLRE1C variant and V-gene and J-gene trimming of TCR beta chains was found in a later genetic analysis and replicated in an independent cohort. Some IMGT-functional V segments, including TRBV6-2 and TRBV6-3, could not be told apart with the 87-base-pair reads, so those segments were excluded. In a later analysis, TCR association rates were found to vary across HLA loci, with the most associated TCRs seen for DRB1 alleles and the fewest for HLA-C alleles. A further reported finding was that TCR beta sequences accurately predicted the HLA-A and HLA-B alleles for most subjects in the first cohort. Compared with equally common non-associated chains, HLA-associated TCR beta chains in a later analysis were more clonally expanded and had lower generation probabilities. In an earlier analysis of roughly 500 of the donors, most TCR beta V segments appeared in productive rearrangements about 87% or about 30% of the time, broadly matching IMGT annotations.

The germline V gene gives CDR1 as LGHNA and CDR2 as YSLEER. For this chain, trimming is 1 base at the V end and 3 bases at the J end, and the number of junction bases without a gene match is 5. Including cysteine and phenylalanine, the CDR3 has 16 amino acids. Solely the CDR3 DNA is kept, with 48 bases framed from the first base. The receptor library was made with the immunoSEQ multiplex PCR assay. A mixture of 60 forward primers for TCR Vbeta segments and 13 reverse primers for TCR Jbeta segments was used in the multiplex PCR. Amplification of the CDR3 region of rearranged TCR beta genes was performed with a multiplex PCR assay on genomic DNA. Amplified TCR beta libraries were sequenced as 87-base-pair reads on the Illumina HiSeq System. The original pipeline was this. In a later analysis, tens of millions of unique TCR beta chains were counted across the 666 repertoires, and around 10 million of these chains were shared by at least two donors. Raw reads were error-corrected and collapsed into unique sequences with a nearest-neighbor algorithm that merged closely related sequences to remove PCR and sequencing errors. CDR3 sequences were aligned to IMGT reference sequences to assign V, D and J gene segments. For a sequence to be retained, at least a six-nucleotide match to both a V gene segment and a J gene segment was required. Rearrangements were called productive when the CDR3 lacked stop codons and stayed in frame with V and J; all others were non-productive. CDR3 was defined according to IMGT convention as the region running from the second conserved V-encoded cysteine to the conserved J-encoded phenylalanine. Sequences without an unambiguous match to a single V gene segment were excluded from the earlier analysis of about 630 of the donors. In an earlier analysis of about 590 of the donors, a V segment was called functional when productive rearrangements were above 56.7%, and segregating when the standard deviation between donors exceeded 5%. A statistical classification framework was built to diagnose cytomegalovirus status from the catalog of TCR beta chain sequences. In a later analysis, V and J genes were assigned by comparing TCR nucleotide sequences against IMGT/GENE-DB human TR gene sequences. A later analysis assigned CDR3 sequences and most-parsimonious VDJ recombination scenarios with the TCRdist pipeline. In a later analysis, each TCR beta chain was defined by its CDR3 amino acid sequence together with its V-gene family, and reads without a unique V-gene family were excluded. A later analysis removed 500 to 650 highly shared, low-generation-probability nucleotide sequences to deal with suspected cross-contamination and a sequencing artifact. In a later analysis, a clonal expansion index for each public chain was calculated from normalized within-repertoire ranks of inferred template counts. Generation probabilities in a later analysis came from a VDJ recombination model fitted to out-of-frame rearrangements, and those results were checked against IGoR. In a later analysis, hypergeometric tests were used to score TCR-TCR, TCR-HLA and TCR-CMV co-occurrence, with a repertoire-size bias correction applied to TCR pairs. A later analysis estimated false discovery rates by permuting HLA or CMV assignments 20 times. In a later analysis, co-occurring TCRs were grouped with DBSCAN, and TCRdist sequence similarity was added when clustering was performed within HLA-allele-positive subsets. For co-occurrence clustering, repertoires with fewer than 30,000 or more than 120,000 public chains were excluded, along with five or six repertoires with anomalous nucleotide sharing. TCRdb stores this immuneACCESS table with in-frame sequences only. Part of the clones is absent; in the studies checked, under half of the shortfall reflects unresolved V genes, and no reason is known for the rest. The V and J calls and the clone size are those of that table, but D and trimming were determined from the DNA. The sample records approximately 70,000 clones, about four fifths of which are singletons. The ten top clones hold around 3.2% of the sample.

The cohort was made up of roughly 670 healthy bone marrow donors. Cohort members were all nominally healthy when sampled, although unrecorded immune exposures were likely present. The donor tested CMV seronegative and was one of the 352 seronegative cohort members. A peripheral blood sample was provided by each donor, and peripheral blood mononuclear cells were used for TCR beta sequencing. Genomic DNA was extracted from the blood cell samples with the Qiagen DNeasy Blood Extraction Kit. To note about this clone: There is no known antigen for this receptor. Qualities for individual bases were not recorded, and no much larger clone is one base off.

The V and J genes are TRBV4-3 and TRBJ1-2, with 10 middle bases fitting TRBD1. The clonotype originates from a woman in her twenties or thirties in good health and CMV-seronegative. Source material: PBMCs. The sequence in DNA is TGCGCCAGCAGCCAAGGGACAGGGGGACGGGACTATGGCTACACCTTC. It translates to CASSQGTGGRDYGYTF.